The clone carrying this T cell receptor beta chain was recorded a few times. The antigen is not known. The source of the sample is a study of regulatory T cells in long-lasting Graves disease. Overall study results and limits: Patients with persistent disease shared 2,741 public clonotypes, outpacing the roughly 1,000 shared by new patients.

The time point here: newly diagnosed GD, antithyroid drugs for less than 3 months. Researchers made the TCR library from RNA that was extracted from PBMCs. Construction of TCR beta libraries relied on iRepertoire HTBI primers and on Arm-PCR targeting CDR3 regions. TCRdb fed the multiplex PCR reads into MiXCR, producing one record per CDR3 protein. Of about 400,000 distinct CDR3 sequences detected, roughly 15% appear once; the ten largest clones hold around 7.6%. This same sample was also part of a study on T cells in Graves' hyperthyroidism and ophthalmopathy.

The sequenced sample was peripheral blood mononuclear cells (PBMCs), obtained at new diagnosis, from a patient treated with antithyroid drugs. This TCR came from a middle-aged woman with Graves disease.

CDR3 sequence reads: CASSLGTSLGELFF. The DNA for the CDR3 is TGTGCCAGCAGCCTAGGGACTTCTCTCGGGGAGCTGTTTTTT. This chain links TRBV3-1 with TRBJ2-2, with TRBD2 as a possible D gene (6 bases). The CDR3 spans 14 residues. Deletions cut 4 bases from V and 7 bases from J, with 13 bases between. CDR1 is LGHDT and CDR2 is YNNKEL in the germline V gene (reference sequence).